Listed below are T cell receptor beta chains from one sample, sequenced in a study of T cells after posttransplantation cyclophosphamide. Clones were sequenced by immunoSEQ multiplex PCR, and TCRdb holds only the in-frame ones, with some missing. The data show 17,000 or so clones, with about three quarters seen just once and around a third held by the top ten. Sequencing used CD8+ T cells sorted from PBMCs, obtained approximately 1,900 days after a stem cell transplant with posttransplant cyclophosphamide. Every receptor here comes from a female patient between 40 and 55 years old who received an allogeneic stem cell transplant from a related donor, was CMV-positive, and had no GVHD. Some T cells may be the graft donor's. Each CDR3 is given with its conserved first and last residue. D genes are given only for firm matches. Not all rows give a size; the values are once, few, many and, for expanded clones, a class.

TRBV5-1	TRBD1	few	TRBJ1-6	CASSEGQGNSPLHF	TGCGCCAGCAGCGAGGGACAGGGGAATTCACCCCTCCACTTT
TRBV11-2	NA	few	TRBJ1-6	CASSLDTGEPLHF	TGTGCCAGCAGCTTAGATACGGGGGAACCCCTCCACTTT
TRBV28	NA	NA	TRBJ1-4	CASTNSGTSYEKLFF	TGTGCCAGCACCAACTCCGGGACTAGTTATGAAAAACTGTTTTTT
TRBV5-5	NA	once	TRBJ2-3	CASSFETTSTDTQYF	TGTGCCAGCAGCTTTGAAACGACTAGCACAGATACGCAGTATTTT
TRBV7-3	TRBD1	once	TRBJ2-7	CASSLIGQGADEQYF	TGTGCCAGCAGCTTAATCGGACAGGGGGCCGACGAGCAGTACTTC
TRBV7-9	NA	NA	TRBJ2-5	CASSPGETQYF	TGTGCCAGCAGCCCGGGGGAGACCCAGTACTTC
TRBV5-1	NA	NA	TRBJ2-7	CASSTGGSYEQYF	TGCGCCAGCAGCACCGGAGGTTCCTACGAGCAGTACTTC
TRBV29-1	NA	NA	TRBJ1-2	CSVEDYGGNYGYTF	TGCAGCGTTGAAGATTATGGGGGCAACTATGGCTACACCTTC
TRBV14	NA	NA	TRBJ1-4	CASSHTGGWSEKLFF	TGTGCCAGCAGCCATACAGGCGGCTGGAGTGAAAAACTGTTTTTT
TRBV5-1	TRBD1	NA	TRBJ2-2	CASSPIDRGTNTGELFF	TGCGCCAGCAGCCCGATTGACAGGGGAACGAACACCGGGGAGCTGTTTTTT
TRBV4-1	TRBD2	NA	TRBJ2-5	CASSPGLEETQYF	TGCGCCAGCAGCCCTGGACTAGAAGAGACCCAGTACTTC
TRBV19	TRBD1	NA	TRBJ1-1	CASSSGGTEAFF	TGTGCCAGTAGTTCAGGGGGGACTGAAGCTTTCTTT
TRBV7-3	TRBD1	once	TRBJ2-3	CASSLGQGAIDTQYF	TGTGCCAGCAGCTTGGGACAGGGGGCTATAGATACGCAGTATTTT
TRBV7-6	NA	NA	TRBJ2-7	CASSLNVEGMYEQYF	TGTGCCAGCAGCTTAAACGTGGAGGGAATGTACGAGCAGTACTTC
TRBV14	TRBD1	NA	TRBJ2-5	CASSQEGTARETQYF	TGTGCCAGCAGCCAAGAAGGGACAGCTAGAGAGACCCAGTACTTC
TRBV7-9	NA	NA	TRBJ1-5	CASSLDSQPQHF	TGTGCCAGCAGCCTGGACTCTCAGCCCCAGCATTTT
TRBV6-1	NA	NA	TRBJ2-7	CASSERGGDYEQYF	TGTGCCAGCAGTGAAAGGGGCGGGGACTACGAGCAGTACTTC
TRBV14	NA	NA	TRBJ2-5	CASSQDSHRKETQYF	TGTGCCAGCAGCCAAGATTCCCACAGGAAAGAGACCCAGTACTTC
TRBV27	NA	NA	TRBJ1-5	CASSFPGQPQHF	TGTGCCAGCAGTTTCCCCGGTCAGCCCCAGCATTTT
TRBV5-1	TRBD1	NA	TRBJ1-4	CASSPFMDRDGEKLFF	TGCGCCAGCAGCCCCTTTATGGACAGGGACGGTGAAAAACTGTTTTTT
TRBV27	TRBD2	NA	TRBJ2-1	CASTFRPGTSGGPLTYNEQFF	TGTGCCAGCACCTTTCGACCCGGGACTAGCGGGGGCCCCCTAACCTACAATGAGCAGTTCTTC
TRBV13	TRBD2	NA	TRBJ2-7	CASSLSGGFYEQYF	TGTGCCAGCAGCCTTAGCGGGGGGTTCTACGAGCAGTACTTC
TRBV6-1	TRBD2	NA	TRBJ2-5	CASSEGWGRGETQYF	TGTGCCAGCAGTGAAGGATGGGGGAGGGGAGAGACCCAGTACTTC
TRBV6-5	NA	NA	TRBJ1-5	CASSYREGNQPQHF	TGTGCCAGCAGTTACAGGGAGGGGAATCAGCCCCAGCATTTT
TRBV2	NA	NA	TRBJ2-7	CASSEWGLGGSYEQYF	TGTGCCAGCAGTGAATGGGGACTGGGGGGTTCCTACGAGCAGTACTTC
TRBV4-2	NA	NA	TRBJ2-1	CASSQEGRRGPESSYNEQFF	TGTGCCAGCAGCCAAGAAGGTCGGCGGGGGCCTGAGAGCTCCTACAATGAGCAGTTCTTC
TRBV4-2	NA	NA	TRBJ1-1	CASSQGQISEAFF	TGTGCCAGCAGCCAAGGGCAAATTTCTGAAGCTTTCTTT
TRBV25-1	NA	NA	TRBJ1-4	CASSPLGGELDEKLFF	TGTGCCAGCAGCCCTTTGGGGGGAGAGTTGGATGAAAAACTGTTTTTT
TRBV6-5	NA	NA	TRBJ1-1	CASSYEPRGTEAFF	TGTGCCAGCAGTTACGAACCCCGGGGGACTGAAGCTTTCTTT
TRBV28	NA	NA	TRBJ2-1	CASKTVDSLSYNEQFF	TGTGCCAGCAAGACCGTTGACAGTCTCTCCTACAATGAGCAGTTCTTC
TRBV9	NA	few	TRBJ1-5	CASSPGGERNQPQHF	TGTGCTAGCAGCCCGGGAGGAGAGCGCAATCAGCCCCAGCATTTT
TRBV10-3	TRBD2	NA	TRBJ2-5	CAISELADQETQYF	TGTGCCATCAGCGAACTAGCGGACCAAGAGACCCAGTACTTC
TRBV5-1	NA	NA	TRBJ2-2	CASSWAANTGELFF	TGCGCCAGCAGCTGGGCAGCGAACACCGGGGAGCTGTTTTTT
TRBV9	NA	NA	TRBJ1-3	CASSVEGISGNTIYF	TGTGCCAGCAGCGTAGAGGGGATCTCCGGAAACACCATATATTTT
TRBV7-9	TRBD1	NA	TRBJ2-2	CASSGGRTGEDTGELFF	TGTGCCAGCAGCGGTGGGAGGACAGGGGAAGACACCGGGGAGCTGTTTTTT
TRBV6-5	TRBD1	NA	TRBJ2-7	CASRQGEGSYEQYF	TGTGCCAGCCGACAGGGTGAGGGCTCCTACGAGCAGTACTTC
TRBV6-5	NA	NA	TRBJ2-1	CASSYQEGHNEQFF	TGTGCCAGCAGTTACCAGGAGGGTCACAATGAGCAGTTCTTC
TRBV5-6	NA	NA	TRBJ2-7	CASSLVGEIHEQYF	TGTGCCAGCAGCTTGGTTGGAGAAATCCACGAGCAGTACTTC
TRBV6-5	TRBD2	NA	TRBJ2-1	CASSYSGGGAWNEQFF	TGTGCCAGCAGTTACTCCGGCGGGGGGGCTTGGAATGAGCAGTTCTTC
TRBV12-5	NA	NA	TRBJ1-2	CASGSYGDDGYTF	TGTGCTAGTGGTTCGTACGGGGATGACGGCTACACCTTC
TRBV5-1	NA	NA	TRBJ1-1	CASSLGLSTEAFF	TGCGCCAGCAGCCTGGGACTGAGCACTGAAGCTTTCTTT
TRBV9	TRBD1	NA	TRBJ2-7	CASSVNEGASSTRQYF	TGTGCCAGCAGCGTAAACGAGGGGGCGAGTAGTACTCGGCAGTACTTC
TRBV4-1	NA	NA	TRBJ2-1	CASSQDWVSQSSYNEQFF	TGCGCCAGCAGCCAAGATTGGGTCTCACAGAGCTCCTACAATGAGCAGTTCTTC
TRBV10-3	NA	NA	TRBJ1-5	CAISEDSYNQPQHF	TGTGCCATCAGTGAGGACAGCTACAATCAGCCCCAGCATTTT
TRBV15	NA	NA	TRBJ2-5	CATSRDQGEVRSEETQYF	TGTGCCACCAGCAGAGATCAGGGCGAGGTCAGGTCGGAAGAGACCCAGTACTTC
TRBV7-9	TRBD1	NA	TRBJ1-6	CASSPWDRRDSPLHF	TGTGCCAGCAGCCCTTGGGACAGGCGGGATTCACCCCTCCACTTT
TRBV6-6	NA	NA	TRBJ2-2	CASSRSTAGELFF	TGTGCCAGCAGCCGTTCTACCGCCGGGGAGCTGTTTTTT
TRBV6-1	NA	NA	TRBJ1-5	CASSHQEGQPQHF	TGTGCCAGCAGTCACCAGGAGGGGCAGCCCCAGCATTTT
TRBV6-5	TRBD1	NA	TRBJ2-7	CASSYKGQGRYEQYF	TGTGCCAGCAGTTACAAAGGACAGGGGAGATACGAGCAGTACTTC
TRBV5-4	NA	NA	TRBJ2-7	CASSLAGSGVDEQYF	TGTGCCAGCAGCTTGGCTGGGTCTGGAGTCGACGAGCAGTACTTC
TRBV4-2	NA	NA	TRBJ2-7	CASSQTSSYEQYF	TGTGCCAGCAGCCAGACTTCCTCCTACGAGCAGTACTTC
TRBV13	TRBD1	NA	TRBJ2-1	CASSRTGDNEQFF	TGTGCCAGCAGCCGGACAGGGGACAATGAGCAGTTCTTC